The next 14 T cell receptor beta chains were all read from a single sample in a study of blood T cell repertoires in COVID-19. Generated by immunoSEQ multiplex PCR, the TCRdb table keeps only in-frame clones and is missing some. The table records around 260,000 clones, 75% to 90% of them present only once. Sequenced sample: peripheral blood. The receptor source for this set is a woman aged 30 to 39 with active or convalescent COVID-19.

This clone was seen more than once but under ten times. The rearrangement links TRBV9 to TRBJ2-3, with a tentative D call TRBD2 (7 bases). CDR1 and CDR2 (germline): SGDLS, YYNGEE. The V end was cut by 4 bases, the J end by 2 bases, with 17 bases between. The CDR3 is 16 residues long. DNA of the CDR3: TGTGCCAGCAGCCTAGGCCGGGGGGCACCCACAGATACGCAGTATTTT. This codes for CASSLGRGAPTDTQYF.

The chain carries TRBV27 and TRBJ1-2; D possibly corresponds to TRBD1 (5 bases). Trimming took off 3 bases at V and 8 bases at J, with 7 bases between the two ends. Germline V gene data show CDR1 as MNHEY and CDR2 as SMNVEV (reference sequence). There are 11 residues in the CDR3. DNA of the CDR3: TGTGCCAGCAGTTTCGCAGGGGGCTACACCTTC. Protein sequence: CASSFAGGYTF.

This sequence joins TRBV7-2 and TRBJ1-2; D is possibly TRBD1 (6 bases). Germline CDR1 SGHTA, CDR2 FQGNSA. The germline V and J ends were trimmed by 5 bases and 8 bases, with 15 bases remaining between them. The CDR3 extends over 13 amino acids. CDR3 DNA: TGTGCCAGCAGCATCGACAGGTTAAACGGCTACACCTTC. Its translation: CASSIDRLNGYTF.

The chain is built from TRBV25-1 and TRBJ2-7; D is possibly TRBD2 (5 bases). The CDR3 is 13 amino acids. V was clipped by 6 bases and J by 2 bases, with 11 bases between them. CDR1 is MGHDK, CDR2 SYGVNS, per germline. The CDR3 coding sequence is TGTGCCAGCAGGGAGGCCGCCACCTACGAGCAGTACTTC. Amino acids: CASREAATYEQYF.

This sequence joins TRBV12-3 or TRBV12-4 and TRBJ1-1; tentatively, D is TRBD1 (6 bases). CDR3 length equals 13 residues. V gave up 6 bases and J gave up 3 bases, with 11 bases separating them. The CDR3 DNA follows: TGTGCCAGCAGAACAGGGCTATACACTGAAGCTTTCTTT. Its translation: CASRTGLYTEAFF.

The CDR3 region has the DNA TGTGCCAGCAGCAAAGCGCGGGACAGGGCGTTAGCTTTCTTT. Translating it yields CASSKARDRALAFF. The chain is built from TRBV21-1 and TRBJ1-1; TRBD1, the D gene given by the table, was not confirmed from the DNA. TRBV21-1 is shown as a pseudogene. The CDR3 runs 14 residues.

This clone was detected only a few times. The genes are TRBV6-4 and TRBJ1-1, with D uncertain. This CDR3 contains 13 residues. V lost 5 bases, J lost 1 base, and 8 bases lay in between. Per the germline V gene, CDR1 is MRHNA and CDR2 is SNTAGT. As DNA, the CDR3 is TGTGCCAGCAGTCCCGAGGGGAACACTGAAGCTTTCTTT. Amino acids: CASSPEGNTEAFF.

V gene TRBV28 combines with J gene TRBJ2-7, with a possible D match to TRBD2 (7 bases). CDR3 length: 14 amino acids. V shed 5 bases and J shed 3 bases, with 14 bases lying between them. Germline values: CDR1 MDHEN, CDR2 SYDVKM. CDR3 DNA: TGTGCCAGCAGTGAACAGGGAGGGTACTACGAGCAGTACTTC. Protein product: CASSEQGGYYEQYF.

With regard to this clone: The junction shows a germline mismatch at one end, possibly a read error. The chain uses TRBV2 and TRBJ1-2, with D hard to call. The CDR3 covers 14 residues. In germline, CDR1 is SNHLY, CDR2 FYNNEI. The CDR3 DNA is TGTGCCAGCAGTGAACGGGGAGTGGGATATGGGTACACCTTC. It is translated as CASSERGVGYGYTF.

This clone is a singleton in its sample. This rearrangement joins TRBV7-9 to TRBJ1-4, with 7 bases fitting TRBD1. Germline loops: CDR1 SEHNR, CDR2 FQNEAQ (reference sequence). Unmatched junction bases numbered 7, after V lost 1 base and J lost 8 bases. The CDR3 consists of 15 residues. CDR3 sequence (DNA): TGTGCCAGCAGCTTAGTGCGACAGGGAGGCGAAAAACTGTTTTTT. Residues: CASSLVRQGGEKLFF.

V and J are TRBV7-3 and TRBJ1-2, with 8 bases aligning to TRBD1. In germline, CDR1 is SGHTA, CDR2 FQGTGA. Germline trimming cut 5 bases from V and 5 bases from J; bases unmatched to any gene: 16. The CDR3 is made up of 17 amino acids. CDR3 coding DNA: TGTGCCAGCAGCCCCACAGGGGGGGTCCGTAACCAATATGGCTACACCTTC. Its translation: CASSPTGGVRNQYGYTF.

This chain joins TRBV10-3 and TRBJ2-7; possible D gene TRBD1, 5 bases. This CDR3 is 16 amino acids long. Germline V lookup: CDR1 ENHRY, CDR2 SYGVKD. V lost 4 bases, J lost 5 bases, and 21 bases lay in between. CDR3 region: CAISGPAQGTYDEQYF. CDR3 DNA: TGTGCCATCAGTGGTCCGGCCCAGGGAACCTACGACGAGCAGTACTTC.

The chain is built from TRBV7-9 and TRBJ1-3; 7 nucleotides match TRBD1. From germline, CDR1 is SEHNR and CDR2 FQNEAQ (reference sequence). The length of the CDR3 is 16 residues. V dropped 4 bases and J dropped 0; count of bases not matched to a gene: 6. For the CDR3, the DNA is TGTGCCAGCAGCTCTTACAGGGGTGGCTCTGGAAACACCATATATTTT. This codes for CASSSYRGGSGNTIYF. Filled out from reference TRBV7-9 and TRBJ1-3, the complete variable domain reads DTGVSQNPRHKITKRGQNVTFRCDPISEHNRLYWYRQTLGQGPEFLTYFQNEAQLEKSRLLSDRFSAERPKGSFSTLEIQRTEQGDSAMYLCASSSYRGGSGNTIYFGEGSWLTVV.

V and J are TRBV28 and TRBJ1-5; TRBD1 aligns across 9 bases. Germline CDR1 is MDHEN and CDR2 is SYDVKM. The J segment lost 2 bases and the V segment lost 6 bases, leaving 8 bases of the junction unmatched. This CDR3 spans 16 amino acids. The CDR3 bases are TGTGCCAGCAGGGAGGGGACAGGGTTAGGCAATCAGCCCCAGCATTTT. This sequence encodes CASREGTGLGNQPQHF.